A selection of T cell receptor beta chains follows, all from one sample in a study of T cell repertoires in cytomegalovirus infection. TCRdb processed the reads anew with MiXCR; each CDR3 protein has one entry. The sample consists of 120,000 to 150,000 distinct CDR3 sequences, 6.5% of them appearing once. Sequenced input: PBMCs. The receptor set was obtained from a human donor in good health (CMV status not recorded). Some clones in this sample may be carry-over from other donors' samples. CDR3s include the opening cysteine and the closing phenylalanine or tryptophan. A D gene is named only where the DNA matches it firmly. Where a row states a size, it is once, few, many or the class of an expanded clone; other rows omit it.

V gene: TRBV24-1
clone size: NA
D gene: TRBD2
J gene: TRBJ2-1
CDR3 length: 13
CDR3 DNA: TGTGCCACCAGTGGGCTAGCGGGGGAGGAGCAGTTCTTC
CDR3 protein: CATSGLAGEEQFF

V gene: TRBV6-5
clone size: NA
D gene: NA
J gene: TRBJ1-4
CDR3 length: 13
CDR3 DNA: TGTGCCAGCAAGTGGGCTCCCAATGAAAAACTGTTTTTT
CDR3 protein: CASKWAPNEKLFF

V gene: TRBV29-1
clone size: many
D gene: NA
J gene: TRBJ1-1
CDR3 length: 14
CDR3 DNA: TGCAGCGTTGGCGCGCGGGGGCTGGACACTGAAGCTTTCTTT
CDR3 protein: CSVGARGLDTEAFF

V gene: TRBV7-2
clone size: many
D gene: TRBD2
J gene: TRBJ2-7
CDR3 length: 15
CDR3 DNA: TGTGCCAGCAGCTTATGGGCTAGCGGGGCCTACGAGCAGTACTTC
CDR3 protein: CASSLWASGAYEQYF

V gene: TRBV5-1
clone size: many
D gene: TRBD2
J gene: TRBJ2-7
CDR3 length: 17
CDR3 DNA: TGCGCCAGCAGCGAGGGACTAGCGGGGGGTTACCCCTACGAGCAGTACTTC
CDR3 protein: CASSEGLAGGYPYEQYF

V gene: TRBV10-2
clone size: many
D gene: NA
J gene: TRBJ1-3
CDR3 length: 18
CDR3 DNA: TGCGCCAGCATGAATGCGCACTACAGGTGGAGCTCTGGAAACACCATATATTTT
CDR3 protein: CASMNAHYRWSSGNTIYF

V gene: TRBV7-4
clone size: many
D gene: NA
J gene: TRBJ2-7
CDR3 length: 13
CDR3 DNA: TGTGCCAGAGCCGGCCTAGGGCCCTACGAGCAGTACTTC
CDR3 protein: CARAGLGPYEQYF

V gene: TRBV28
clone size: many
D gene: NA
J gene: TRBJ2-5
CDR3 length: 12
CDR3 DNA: TGTGCCAGCACCCCGCCGGGAGAAGGCCAGTACTTC
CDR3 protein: CASTPPGEGQYF

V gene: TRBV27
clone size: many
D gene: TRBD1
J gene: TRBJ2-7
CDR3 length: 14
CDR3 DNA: TGTGCCAGCAGTCCCACCACCGGGACAGGGGAGAAGTACTTC
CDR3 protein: CASSPTTGTGEKYF

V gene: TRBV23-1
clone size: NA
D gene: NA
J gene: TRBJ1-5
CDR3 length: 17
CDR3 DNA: TGCGCCAGCAGTCATTGGCCTTTTAAGGGGGGTGATCAGCCCCAGCATTTT
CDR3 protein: CASSHWPFKGGDQPQHF

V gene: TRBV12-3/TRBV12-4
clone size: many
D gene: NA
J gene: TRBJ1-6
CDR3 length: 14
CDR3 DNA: TGTGCCAGCAAAACTAGGGCTAATAATTCACCCCTCCACTTT
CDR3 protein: CASKTRANNSPLHF

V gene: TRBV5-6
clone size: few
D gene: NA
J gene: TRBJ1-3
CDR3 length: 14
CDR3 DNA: TGTGCCAGCAACCCGGGGGGCGCCGGGAACACCATATATTTT
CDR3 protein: CASNPGGAGNTIYF

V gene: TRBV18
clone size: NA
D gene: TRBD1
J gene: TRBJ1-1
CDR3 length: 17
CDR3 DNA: TGTGCCAGCTCACCCAAAACGACAGGGGGCCCGGACACTGAAGCTTTCTTT
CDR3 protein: CASSPKTTGGPDTEAFF

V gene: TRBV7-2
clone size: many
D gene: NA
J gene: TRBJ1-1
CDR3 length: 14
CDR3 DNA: TGTGCCAGCAGCTTAGATTGGAAGAACACTGAAGCTTTCTTT
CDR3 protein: CASSLDWKNTEAFF

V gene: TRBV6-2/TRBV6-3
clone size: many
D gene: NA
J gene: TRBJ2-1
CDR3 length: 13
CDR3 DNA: TGTGCCAGCAATGCGGGGAGATACAATGAGCAGTTCTTC
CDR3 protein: CASNAGRYNEQFF

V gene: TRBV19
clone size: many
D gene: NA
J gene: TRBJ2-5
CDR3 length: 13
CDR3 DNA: TGTGCCAGTAGTACCCCTCCCCTTGAGACCCAGTACTTC
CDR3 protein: CASSTPPLETQYF

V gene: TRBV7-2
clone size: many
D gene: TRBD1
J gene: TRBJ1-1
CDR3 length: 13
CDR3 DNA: TGTGCCAGCAGCTTGGACAGGGCTACTGAAGCTTTCTTT
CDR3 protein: CASSLDRATEAFF

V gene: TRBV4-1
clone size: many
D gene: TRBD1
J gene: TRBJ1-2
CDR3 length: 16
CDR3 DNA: TGCGCCAGCAGCCAAGATGGGACAGGGATTGATTATGGCTACACCTTC
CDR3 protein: CASSQDGTGIDYGYTF

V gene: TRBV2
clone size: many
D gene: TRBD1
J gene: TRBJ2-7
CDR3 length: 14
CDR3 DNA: TGTGCCAGCGTCGAGACAGGGAGCTCCTACGAGCAGTACTTC
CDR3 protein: CASVETGSSYEQYF

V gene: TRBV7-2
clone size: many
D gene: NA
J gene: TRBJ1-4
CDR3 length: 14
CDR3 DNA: TGTGCCAGCAGGTTGGGACCTTGGGATGAAAAACTGTTTTTT
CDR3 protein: CASRLGPWDEKLFF

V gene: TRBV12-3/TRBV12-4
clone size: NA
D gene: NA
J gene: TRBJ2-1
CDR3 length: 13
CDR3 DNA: TGTGCCAGCAGTTTGATCTCCTACAATGAGCAGTTCTTC
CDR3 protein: CASSLISYNEQFF

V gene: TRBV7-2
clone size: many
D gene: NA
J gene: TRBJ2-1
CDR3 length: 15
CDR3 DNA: TGTGCCAGCAGCTTAGTATTCGGCAGGTACAATGAGCAGTTCTTC
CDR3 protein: CASSLVFGRYNEQFF

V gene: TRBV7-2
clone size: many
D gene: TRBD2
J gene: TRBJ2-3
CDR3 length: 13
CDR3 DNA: TGTGCCAGCAGCTTCGGGGGGGCCGATACGCAGTATTTT
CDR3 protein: CASSFGGADTQYF

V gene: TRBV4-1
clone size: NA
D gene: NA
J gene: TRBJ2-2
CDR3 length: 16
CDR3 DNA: TGCGCCAGCAGTCATACGCGAGTCGCGAACACCGGGGAGCTGTTTTTT
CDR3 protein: CASSHTRVANTGELFF

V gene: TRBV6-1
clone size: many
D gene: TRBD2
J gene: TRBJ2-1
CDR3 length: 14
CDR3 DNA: TGTGCCAGCAGTTCGGGACTAGCAGGGAATGAGCAGTTCTTC
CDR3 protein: CASSSGLAGNEQFF

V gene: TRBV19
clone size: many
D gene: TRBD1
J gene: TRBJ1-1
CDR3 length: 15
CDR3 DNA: TGTGCCAGTAAGGAGGGGGACAGGTCGAACACTGAAGCTTTCTTT
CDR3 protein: CASKEGDRSNTEAFF

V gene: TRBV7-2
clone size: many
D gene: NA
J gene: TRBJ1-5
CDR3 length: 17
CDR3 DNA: TGTGCCAGCAGTTTTACCGGTGGGGGGGGCCGAAATCAGCCCCAGCATTTT
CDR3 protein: CASSFTGGGGRNQPQHF

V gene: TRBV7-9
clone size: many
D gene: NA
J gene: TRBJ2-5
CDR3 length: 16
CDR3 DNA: TGTGCCAGCAGCTTAGATGAATACCCGTACCAAGAGACCCAGTACTTC
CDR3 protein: CASSLDEYPYQETQYF

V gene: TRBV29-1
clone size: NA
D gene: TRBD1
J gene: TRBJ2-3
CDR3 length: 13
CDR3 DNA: TGCAGCGCGGGGACAGGGCGAGCAGATACGCAGTATTTT
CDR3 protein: CSAGTGRADTQYF